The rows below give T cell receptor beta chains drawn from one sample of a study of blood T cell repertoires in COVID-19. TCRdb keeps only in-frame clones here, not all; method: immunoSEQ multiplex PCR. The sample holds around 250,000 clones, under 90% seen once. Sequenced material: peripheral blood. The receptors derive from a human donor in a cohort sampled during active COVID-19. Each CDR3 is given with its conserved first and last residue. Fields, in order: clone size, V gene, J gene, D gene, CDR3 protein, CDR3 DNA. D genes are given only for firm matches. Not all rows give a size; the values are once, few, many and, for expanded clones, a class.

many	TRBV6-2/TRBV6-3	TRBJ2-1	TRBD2	CASSYKVGLAAPNEQFF	TGTGCCAGCAGTTATAAGGTTGGACTAGCAGCGCCTAATGAGCAGTTCTTC
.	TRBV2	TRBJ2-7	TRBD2	CASGRVTSARQYEQYF	TGTGCCAGCGGGCGGGTAACTAGCGCGAGGCAATACGAGCAGTACTTC
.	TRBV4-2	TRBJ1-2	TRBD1	CASSQGDRESNYGYTF	TGTGCCAGCAGCCAGGGGGACAGGGAGTCTAACTATGGCTACACCTTC
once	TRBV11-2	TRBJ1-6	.	CASSFQAGERSRLHF	TGTGCCAGCAGCTTCCAGGCGGGGGAGAGATCTCGCCTCCACTTT
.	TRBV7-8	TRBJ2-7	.	CASSSTDYHYEQYF	TGTGCCAGCAGCTCGACGGACTATCACTACGAGCAGTACTTC
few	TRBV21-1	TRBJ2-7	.	CASGVRGRPSYEQYF	TGTGCCAGTGGGGTTCGCGGGAGGCCCTCCTACGAGCAGTACTTC
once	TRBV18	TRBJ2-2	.	CASSPRSVGDTGELFF	TGTGCCAGCTCACCACGCAGTGTGGGCGACACCGGGGAGCTGTTTTTT
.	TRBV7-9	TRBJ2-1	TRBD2	CASSLGGLTSESYNEQFF	TGTGCCAGCAGCTTAGGGGGCCTGACTAGCGAGTCCTACAATGAGCAGTTCTTC
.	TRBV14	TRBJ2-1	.	CASDEWRRAYNEQFF	TGTGCCAGCGACGAATGGAGGAGGGCTTACAATGAGCAGTTCTTC
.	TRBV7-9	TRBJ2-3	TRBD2	CASSSGLAGATDTQYF	TGTGCCAGCAGCTCTGGACTAGCGGGAGCCACAGATACGCAGTATTTT
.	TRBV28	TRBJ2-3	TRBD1	CASSTGVTDTQYF	TGTGCCAGCAGTACAGGGGTAACAGATACGCAGTATTTT
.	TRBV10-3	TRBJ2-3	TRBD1	CAMKQGGGGTDTQYF	TGTGCCATGAAACAGGGGGGAGGTGGCACAGATACGCAGTATTTT
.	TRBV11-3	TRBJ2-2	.	CASSLERSGASTGELFF	TGTGCCAGCAGCTTAGAACGATCAGGGGCGAGTACCGGGGAGCTGTTTTTT
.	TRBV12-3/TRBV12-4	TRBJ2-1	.	CASSTVDNEQFF	TGTGCCAGCAGTACCGTAGACAATGAGCAGTTCTTC
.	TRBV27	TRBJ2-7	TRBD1	CASSRTGRFYEQYF	TGTGCCAGCAGTCGGACAGGGCGGTTCTACGAGCAGTACTTC
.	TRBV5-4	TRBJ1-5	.	CASSLAGGNQPQHF	TGTGCCAGCAGCTTGGCCGGGGGCAATCAGCCCCAGCATTTT
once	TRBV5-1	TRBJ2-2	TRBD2	CASSVRTSGSYGELFF	TGCGCCAGCAGCGTGAGGACTAGCGGGAGCTACGGGGAGCTGTTTTTT
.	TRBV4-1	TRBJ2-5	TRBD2	CASSQGLAGTQETQYF	TGCGCCAGCAGCCAGGGACTAGCGGGGACCCAAGAGACCCAGTACTTC
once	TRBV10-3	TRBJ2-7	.	CATGDPVPYEQYF	TGTGCCACAGGGGACCCCGTCCCTTACGAGCAGTACTTC
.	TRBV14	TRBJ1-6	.	CASSQDRVPLNSPLHF	TGTGCCAGCAGCCAAGATCGGGTGCCTTTGAATTCACCCCTCCACTTT
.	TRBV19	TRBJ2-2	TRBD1	CASSTWDRGRTGELFF	TGTGCCAGTAGTACCTGGGACAGGGGAAGAACCGGGGAGCTGTTTTTT
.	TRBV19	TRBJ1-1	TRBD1	CASSQGARITEAFF	TGTGCCAGTAGCCAGGGGGCACGGATCACTGAAGCTTTCTTT
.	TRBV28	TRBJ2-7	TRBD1	CASSPNPGQGAVQYF	TGTGCCAGCAGCCCTAACCCGGGACAGGGGGCCGTGCAGTACTTC
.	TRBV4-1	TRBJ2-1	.	CASSQNGGLLYNEQFF	TGCGCCAGCAGCCAGAATGGGGGACTCCTCTACAATGAGCAGTTCTTC
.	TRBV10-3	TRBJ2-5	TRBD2	CAISENSPSGLSQETQYF	TGTGCCATCAGTGAAAATAGTCCTAGCGGGCTTTCTCAAGAGACCCAGTACTTC
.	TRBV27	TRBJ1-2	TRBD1	CASSLSAGGIYGYTF	TGTGCCAGCAGTTTAAGTGCAGGGGGCATCTATGGCTACACCTTC
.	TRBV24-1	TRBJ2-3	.	CATSDKTIPTHTQYF	TGTGCCACCAGTGATAAGACTATCCCCACGCATACGCAGTATTTT
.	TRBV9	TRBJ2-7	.	CASSPRHHDSSYEQYF	TGTGCCAGCAGCCCCCGTCACCACGACAGCTCCTACGAGCAGTACTTC
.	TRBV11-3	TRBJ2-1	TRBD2	CASSPGLAGVDEQFF	TGTGCCAGCAGCCCGGGACTAGCGGGAGTGGATGAGCAGTTCTTC
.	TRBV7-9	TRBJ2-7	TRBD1	CASSPQVGGVYEQYF	TGTGCCAGCAGCCCCCAAGTAGGGGGCGTATACGAGCAGTACTTC
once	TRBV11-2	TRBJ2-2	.	CASSSQGFGELFF	TGTGCCAGCAGCTCTCAGGGGTTCGGGGAGCTGTTTTTT
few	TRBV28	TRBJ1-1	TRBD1	CASSLWINTDRGVVSNTEAFF	TGTGCCAGCAGTTTATGGATCAACACAGACAGGGGAGTAGTATCGAACACTGAAGCTTTCTTT
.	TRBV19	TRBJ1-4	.	CASSTVGGSEKLFF	TGTGCCAGTAGTACGGTGGGAGGGTCTGAAAAACTGTTTTTT
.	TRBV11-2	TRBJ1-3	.	CASSLSPWGESGNTIYF	TGTGCCAGCAGCTTAAGCCCCTGGGGGGAGTCTGGAAACACCATATATTTT
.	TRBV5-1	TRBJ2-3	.	CASSSSTSSTDTQYF	TGCGCCAGCAGCAGTTCCACTTCTAGCACAGATACGCAGTATTTT
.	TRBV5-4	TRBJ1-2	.	CASSYPIGTSYGYTF	TGTGCCAGCAGCTATCCTATCGGGACAAGTTATGGCTACACCTTC